Listed here are 6 T cell receptor beta chains from one sample, sequenced in a study of shared T cell receptors in the human thymus. TCRdb keeps only in-frame clones here, not all; method: immunoSEQ multiplex PCR. The sample includes approximately 580,000 clones, roughly 74% of them seen just once. These data also formed part of another study, on human thymus T cells.

Material for sequencing was thymocytes. These receptors were obtained from a boy in the first two years of life with a congenital heart defect.

This clone was detected only a few times. The chain has TRBV7-2 and TRBJ2-7, with TRBD2 as a possible D gene (6 bases). This CDR3 comprises 14 residues. CDR1 is SGHTA and CDR2 is FQGNSA in the germline V gene. V was clipped by 2 bases and J by 7 bases, with 15 bases between them. CDR3: CASSLLRGEIEQYF. The CDR3 coding sequence is TGTGCCAGCAGCTTACTACGCGGGGAGATAGAGCAGTACTTC.

The J gene is TRBJ2-7, the V gene TRBV6-1; D is unresolved. The germline gives CDR1 MNHNS, CDR2 SASEGT. The CDR3 length is 10 residues. Trimming removed 6 bases from V and 9 bases from J, with 9 bases in between. The CDR3: CASSPPRQYF. In DNA, the CDR3 is TGTGCCAGCAGCCCCCCCCGGCAGTACTTC.

This chain connects TRBV7-2 to TRBJ2-3; D gene uncertain. The V end was cut by 5 bases, the J end by 0 bases, with 12 bases between. There are 15 residues in the CDR3. The germline CDR1 and CDR2 sequences are SGHTA and FQGNSA. The CDR3 is CASSSSLRSTDTQYF. The CDR3 DNA reads TGTGCCAGCAGCAGTAGCTTGCGGAGCACAGATACGCAGTATTTT. Drawing the rest from reference TRBV7-2 and TRBJ2-3, the complete variable domain is GAGVSQSPSNKVTEKGKDVELRCDPISGHTALYWYRQSLGQGLEFLIYFQGNSAPDKSGLPSDRFSAERTGGSVSTLTIQRTQQEDSAVYLCASSSSLRSTDTQYFGPGTRLTVL.

V usage is TRBV4-1 and J usage is TRBJ2-7; the D is unclear. The CDR3 is made up of 16 amino acids. Germline V gene data show CDR1 as MGHRA and CDR2 as YSYEKL. The V gene lost 1 base and the J gene lost 1 base, with 14 bases spanning the gap. The CDR3 DNA reads TGCGCCAGCAGCCAAGTGCACGGGTGGCCTTCCTACGAGCAGTACTTC. Translating it yields CASSQVHGWPSYEQYF.

DNA for the CDR3: TGTGCCAGCATGACTAGCGGCACCTACGAGCAGTACTTC. Protein sequence: CASMTSGTYEQYF. The J gene is TRBJ2-7, the V gene TRBV6-1, with TRBD2 matching 9 bases. The junction had 3 bases not matched to a gene; V was cut back by 7 bases and J by 2 bases. The CDR3 consists of 13 residues. Looked up from germline, CDR1 is MNHNS and CDR2 is SASEGT.

DNA of the CDR3: TGTGCCAGAAGGACAGCCCTTAGCAATCAGCCCCAGCATTTT. Encoded protein: CARRTALSNQPQHF. The V gene is TRBV27, the J gene TRBJ1-5; the D gene is possibly TRBD1 (6 bases). Germline values: CDR1 MNHEY, CDR2 SMNVEV (reference sequence). The V gene lost 9 bases and the J gene lost 0 bases, with 12 bases spanning the gap. The CDR3 loop spans 14 amino acids.